The 8 T cell receptor beta chains given below trace back to one sample, sequenced in a study of shared T cell receptors in the human thymus. The table came from immunoSEQ multiplex PCR; TCRdb's copy has only in-frame clones and leaves some out. This table has about 660,000 clones, roughly 86% appearing once. These same data were also listed under a study on human thymus T cells.

The sample was thymocytes. Source of these receptors: a boy younger than two with a congenital heart defect.

About this clone itself: One junction end disagrees with the germline gene, perhaps due to a read error. The DNA for the CDR3 is TGTGCCGGCAGGACAGGGGAAGGAGAGACCCAGTACTTC. This gives the protein CAGRTGEGETQYF. J is TRBJ2-5 and V is TRBV7-2; TRBD1 matches 9 bases. This CDR3 spans 13 amino acids. Germline CDR1 and CDR2: SGHTA and FQGNSA.

The chain combines TRBV30 with TRBJ1-2; 12 nucleotides align to TRBD1. Germline V gene sequence: CDR1 GTSNPN, CDR2 SVGIG (reference sequence). Unmatched junction bases numbered 4, after V lost 1 base and J lost 1 base. The CDR3 is 16 residues long. The CDR3 loop reads CAWSAGQGASNYGYTF. Written as DNA, the CDR3 is TGTGCCTGGAGTGCGGGACAGGGGGCAAGTAACTATGGCTACACCTTC.

The chain combines TRBV7-8 with TRBJ2-1, with D possibly being TRBD1 (5 bases). The V and J ends lost 4 bases and 0 bases respectively, with 25 bases between them. Germline CDR1 is SGHVS and CDR2 is FQNEAQ. The CDR3 extends over 20 amino acids. CDR3 region: CASSSVQARLAGSSYNEQFF. The CDR3 DNA sequence: TGTGCCAGCAGCTCCGTACAGGCTCGTTTGGCCGGAAGCTCCTACAATGAGCAGTTCTTC. Full variable domain (rest looked up from reference TRBV7-8 and TRBJ2-1): GAGVSQSPRYKVAKRGQDVALRCDPISGHVSLFWYQQALGQGPEFLTYFQNEAQLDKSGLPSDRFFAERPEGSVSTLKIQRTQQEDSAVYLCASSSVQARLAGSSYNEQFFGPGTRLTVL.

This sequence joins TRBV4-1 and TRBJ2-2; 13 nucleotides align to TRBD2. Trimming took 1 base from V and 9 from J; bases not matched to a gene: 5. The CDR3 consists of 16 residues. From germline, CDR1 is MGHRA and CDR2 YSYEKL. In DNA, the CDR3 is TGCGCCAGCAGCCAAGGGACTAGCGGGAGTCCCCGGGAGCTGTTTTTT. Encoded protein: CASSQGTSGSPRELFF.

The chain carries TRBV13 and TRBJ2-7, with TRBD1 matching 9 bases. This CDR3 spans 14 amino acids. The ends lost 6 bases at V and 5 bases at J; junction bases unmatched: 8. The V gene's germline CDR1 is PRHDT and CDR2 FYEKMQ (reference sequence). In nucleotides, the CDR3 is TGTGCCAGCAGTCTTACGACAGGGGGAAACGAGCAGTACTTC. Amino acids: CASSLTTGGNEQYF.

The chain combines TRBV28 with TRBJ1-5, with 8 bases aligning to TRBD1. The CDR3 is 15 residues long. J gave up 4 bases and V 7 bases, and 9 bases lay outside the gene matches. Per the germline V gene, CDR1 is MDHEN and CDR2 is SYDVKM. DNA for the CDR3: TGTGCCAGCAAAATCCCCCGACAGGGGAATCAGCCCCAGCATTTT. Translated: CASKIPRQGNQPQHF.

This chain links TRBV29-1 with TRBJ2-7, with 7 positions matching TRBD2. Germline trimming cut 4 bases from V and 4 bases from J; bases unmatched to any gene: 16. Germline CDR1 SQVTM, CDR2 ANQGSEA. The CDR3 extends over 16 amino acids. CDR3 bases: TGCAGCGTTGCCATGGGGGGGACTGGACGCAGTTACGAGCAGTACTTC. Its translation is CSVAMGGTGRSYEQYF.

V gene TRBV4-3 combines with J gene TRBJ2-1; 14 bases map to TRBD2. The CDR3 is made up of 20 amino acids. V shed 3 bases, J shed 4 bases, and the junction held 14 bases outside the gene matches. Germline assignment: CDR1 LGHNA and CDR2 YSLEER. The CDR3 region is CASSQTSGGASGSKYNEQFF. The CDR3 DNA sequence: TGCGCCAGCAGCCAGACTAGCGGGGGGGCCTCGGGTAGTAAGTACAATGAGCAGTTCTTC.